This T cell receptor (beta chain) was sequenced during a study of T cells in Graves' hyperthyroidism and ophthalmopathy. Study results and caveats: Ophthalmopathy prediction by the model preceded onset by a median about 6.5 months.

Newly diagnosed hyperthyroidism, duration under 2 months, in patients aged 18 to 65. Using around 10 ml of fresh peripheral blood, PBMCs were prepared. RNA transcripts served as the template for amplifying TCR beta CDR3 regions. A set of HTBI primers served as the primers for a first-round RT-PCR of the TCR CDR3. A single record per CDR3 protein comes from TCRdb applying MiXCR to the multiplex PCR reads. The sample includes more than 500,000 distinct CDR3 sequences, about 16% of them seen just once. The CDR3 contains 15 residues. CDR1 and CDR2 (germline): SGHAT, FQNNGV. Unmatched junction bases numbered 4, after V lost 2 bases and J lost 4 bases. This clonotype came up many times. Its antigen is still unknown.

The chain recombines TRBV11-2 with TRBJ2-5; 10 bases line up with TRBD2. The source is a woman aged 25-40 years with Graves' hyperthyroidism. The sequencing input was blood. DNA of the CDR3: TGTGCCAGCAGCTTATCTAGCGGGAGTGTAGAGACCCAGTACTTC. Its protein product is CASSLSSGSVETQYF.